A selection of T cell receptor beta chains follows, all from one sample in a study of PD-1 blockade in classical Hodgkin lymphoma. The method was immunoSEQ multiplex PCR; TCRdb's version includes in-frame clones alone and lacks a portion of them. The repertoire includes some 150,000 clones, 78% of them detected once, and approximately 9.6% sits in the top ten. Here the sequenced sample was peripheral blood mononuclear cells (PBMCs), taken before the second cycle of nivolumab. These TCRs come from a human donor with classical Hodgkin lymphoma. Both conserved end residues are trimmed from each CDR3. Each record gives: V gene, J gene, CDR3 protein.

v_call: TRBV5-6
j_call: TRBJ2-7
cdr3_aa: ASSLAWSGKDFYEQY

v_call: TRBV2
j_call: TRBJ1-2
cdr3_aa: ASSWDRRYGYT

v_call: TRBV4-3
j_call: TRBJ2-1
cdr3_aa: TSSQYPPGDEQF

v_call: TRBV6-5
j_call: TRBJ2-7
cdr3_aa: ASSYPPDEQY

v_call: TRBV9
j_call: TRBJ2-7
cdr3_aa: ASSRGASYEQY

v_call: TRBV19
j_call: TRBJ2-2
cdr3_aa: ASSPDRAGELF

v_call: TRBV6-5
j_call: TRBJ1-2
cdr3_aa: ASSYTGGVDGYT

v_call: TRBV2
j_call: TRBJ1-2
cdr3_aa: ASRGTGWLEYGYT

v_call: TRBV19
j_call: TRBJ1-2
cdr3_aa: ASSIVADSLYGYT

v_call: TRBV21-1
j_call: TRBJ2-5
cdr3_aa: ASSKLRGNQETQY

v_call: TRBV5-1
j_call: TRBJ2-7
cdr3_aa: ASSLGPGQGTYEQY

v_call: TRBV10-3
j_call: TRBJ1-5
cdr3_aa: ASSESIAGGGNQPQH

v_call: TRBV28
j_call: TRBJ2-7
cdr3_aa: ASPPPGGGLAGGHSYEQY

v_call: TRBV15
j_call: TRBJ1-2
cdr3_aa: ATSQGADYGYT

v_call: TRBV30
j_call: TRBJ1-1
cdr3_aa: AWSVLLVNTEAF

v_call: TRBV7-3
j_call: TRBJ2-3
cdr3_aa: ASSLMKGGFVDTQY

v_call: TRBV5-5
j_call: TRBJ1-2
cdr3_aa: ASSLGASTNYGYT

v_call: TRBV2
j_call: TRBJ1-5
cdr3_aa: ASSGAITLSPNQPQH

v_call: TRBV7-2
j_call: TRBJ1-5
cdr3_aa: ASSLVPGAGSNQPQH

v_call: TRBV27
j_call: TRBJ2-5
cdr3_aa: ASRRTSGRRETQY

v_call: TRBV5-1
j_call: TRBJ1-5
cdr3_aa: ASSLGTFNQPQH

v_call: TRBV7-2
j_call: TRBJ1-1
cdr3_aa: ASSRHREGGTEAF